These 13 T cell receptor beta chains originate from one sample sequenced in a study of blood T cell repertoires in COVID-19. Clones were read by immunoSEQ multiplex PCR, and TCRdb kept only the in-frame ones, dropping some. The table lists around 160,000 clones, roughly 84% of them singletons, with under 7% in the top ten. Material for sequencing was PBMCs or T cells enriched from blood (not recorded which). The receptors were sampled from a woman between 50 and 59 years old who had been exposed to COVID-19.

V and J are TRBV7-3 and TRBJ1-1; 10 bases map to TRBD1. Germline CDR1 is SGHTA and CDR2 is FQGTGA. CDR3 length equals 15 residues. V lost 3 bases, J lost 5 bases, and 6 bases stayed unmatched. The CDR3 region is CASSFRQGAGTEAFF. The CDR3 DNA reads as TGTGCCAGCAGCTTCCGACAGGGGGCAGGAACTGAAGCTTTCTTT.

This clone was seen once. The gene calls are TRBV18 and TRBJ1-3; 7 bases map to TRBD1. V was pared by 5 bases and J by 2 bases, with 9 bases of the junction left unmatched. The germline gives CDR1 KGHSH, CDR2 LQKENI. This CDR3 region has 16 residues. DNA of the CDR3: TGTGCCAGCTCAGCAGGACAGGAGGCGGCTGGAAACACCATATATTTT. It specifies CASSAGQEAAGNTIYF.

The chain recombines TRBV2 with TRBJ2-6; no clear D gene. The length of the CDR3 is 15 residues. Germline lookup yields CDR1 SNHLY and CDR2 FYNNEI. The V end lost 3 bases, the J end lost 0 bases, and 6 bases lay between the germline ends. The CDR3 is CASSDLVSGANVLTF. CDR3 bases: TGTGCCAGCAGTGATTTAGTCTCTGGGGCCAACGTCCTGACTTTC.

The rearrangement links TRBV10-3 to TRBJ2-1; D is unresolved. The germline gives CDR1 ENHRY, CDR2 SYGVKD. This CDR3 spans 16 amino acids. Trimming stripped 8 bases from V and 0 bases from J, with 17 bases between. CDR3 nucleotide sequence: TGTGCCATCGGCGGAGCCCCGAGTAGCTCCTACAATGAGCAGTTCTTC. Its translation: CAIGGAPSSSYNEQFF.

The gene calls are TRBV7-2 and TRBJ1-1; no clear D. CDR3 length: 13 residues. The germline CDR1 and CDR2 sequences are SGHTA and FQGNSA. V shed 6 bases and J shed 1 base, with 9 bases lying between them. The CDR3 spells CASRPNWNTEAFF. CDR3 nucleotides: TGTGCCAGCAGGCCGAACTGGAACACTGAAGCTTTCTTT.

The chain has TRBV11-3 and TRBJ2-7; 7 positions match TRBD1. Looked up from germline, CDR1 is SGHNT and CDR2 is YENEEA. The CDR3 runs 15 residues. J gave up 0 bases and V 3 bases, and 5 bases lay outside the gene matches. DNA of the CDR3: TGTGCCAGCAGCTTGGGTCAGGGGGACTCCTACGAGCAGTACTTC. Its protein product is CASSLGQGDSYEQYF.

This clone has just one count. CDR3 in amino acids: CASSDHKGGTTEAFF. The CDR3 coding sequence is TGTGCCAGCAGTGACCACAAGGGGGGGACCACTGAAGCTTTCTTT. The J gene is TRBJ1-1, the V gene TRBV6-4; possible D gene TRBD1, 6 bases. V lost 2 bases and J 4 bases, leaving 14 bases between the germline ends. CDR1 and CDR2 from the germline V gene are MRHNA and SNTAGT. The CDR3 consists of 15 residues.

The rearrangement links TRBV2 to TRBJ1-2; D is perhaps TRBD1 (5 bases). Trimming removed 3 bases from V and 8 bases from J, with 22 bases in between. The CDR3 has 16 amino acids. CDR1 SNHLY and CDR2 FYNNEI come from the germline V gene. The CDR3 protein is CASSEAIQGTSGGYTF. CDR3 bases: TGTGCCAGCAGTGAGGCGATCCAGGGAACGAGTGGCGGCTACACCTTC.

The chain uses TRBV10-3 and TRBJ2-1; D unresolved. Per germline, CDR1 ENHRY and CDR2 SYGVKD. CDR3 length: 12 residues. V lost 2 bases and J 9 bases, leaving 8 bases between the germline ends. CDR3 nucleotides: TGTGCCATCAGTGAGGACTTGGGTGAGCAGTTCTTC. This gives the protein CAISEDLGEQFF.

V and J are TRBV7-2 and TRBJ2-7; D is uncertain. The germline gives CDR1 SGHTA, CDR2 FQGNSA. The V gene lost 1 base and the J gene lost 3 bases, with 10 bases spanning the gap. The CDR3 loop spans 14 amino acids. Written as DNA, the CDR3 is TGTGCCAGCAGCTTAGAGAGCTCCCGCTACGAGCAGTACTTC. Translated, it gives CASSLESSRYEQYF.

J is TRBJ2-1 and V is TRBV11-2, with D possibly matching TRBD1 (6 bases). Germline V gene lookup returns CDR1 SGHAT and CDR2 FQNNGV. Trimming cost V 1 base and J 5 bases, with 9 bases left between them. The length of the CDR3 is 14 residues. The CDR3 coding sequence is TGTGCCAGCAGCTTAGCGTGGACAGACAATGAGCAGTTCTTC. Translation: CASSLAWTDNEQFF.

The V call is TRBV27, the J call TRBJ2-5; D perhaps matches TRBD2 (6 bases). The CDR3 runs 14 residues. With 7 bases removed from V and 5 bases from J, the gap between germline ends came to 17 bases. Germline loops: CDR1 MNHEY, CDR2 SMNVEV (reference sequence). The CDR3 DNA sequence: TGTGCCAGCAAAGGAGGGGCCCTGAGGGAGACCCAGTACTTC. This gives the protein CASKGGALRETQYF.

The chain combines TRBV27 with TRBJ1-3, with D unclear. The CDR3 covers 15 residues. In germline, CDR1 is MNHEY, CDR2 SMNVEV (reference sequence). Trimming removed 4 bases at V and 0 bases at J, with 10 bases between. The CDR3 sequence is CASSSLGPSGNTIYF. Here the CDR3 DNA reads TGTGCCAGCAGTTCACTGGGCCCCTCTGGAAACACCATATATTTT.